The 21 T cell receptor beta chains below come from one sample, sequenced in a study of blood T cell repertoires in COVID-19. Libraries were prepared by immunoSEQ multiplex PCR; TCRdb keeps only in-frame clonotypes and omits some of them. The data hold over 200,000 clones, with 80% to 95% observed a single time. Input material: peripheral blood. The receptors originated from a man aged 60 to 69 with COVID-19, enrolled during active disease.

This chain connects TRBV6-1 to TRBJ2-7; D uncertain. The V gene's germline CDR1 is MNHNS and CDR2 SASEGT. The CDR3 covers 14 residues. Trimming removed 1 base at V and 1 base at J, with 8 bases between. CDR3 sequence (DNA): TGTGCCAGCAGTGAAGACGCGACATCCTACGAGCAGTACTTC. Protein product: CASSEDATSYEQYF.

The V and J genes are TRBV2 and TRBJ2-1, with a tentative D call TRBD2 (6 bases). Trimming took 3 bases from V and 2 from J, leaving 11 bases between them. Germline CDR1 SNHLY, CDR2 FYNNEI. The CDR3 has 15 amino acids. CDR3 in DNA: TGTGCCAGCAGTGACACTAGCTCGGCCTACAATGAGCAGTTCTTC. Translating it yields CASSDTSSAYNEQFF.

The rearrangement links TRBV2 to TRBJ2-1; 13 bases are a match to TRBD2. The CDR3 runs to 15 residues. V was pared by 6 bases and J by 6 bases, with 5 bases of the junction left unmatched. The germline V gene encodes CDR1 SNHLY and CDR2 FYNNEI. The CDR3 coding sequence is TGTGCCAGCAGGGTAACTAGCGGGGGGGCCAATGAGCAGTTCTTC. It encodes CASRVTSGGANEQFF.

The chain couples TRBV6-5 to TRBJ1-2, with unresolved D. The V gene lost 7 bases and the J gene lost 0 bases, with 12 bases spanning the gap. Germline V lookup: CDR1 MNHEY, CDR2 SVGAGI. The CDR3 extends over 14 amino acids. CDR3: CASTHGQTNYGYTF. DNA for the CDR3: TGTGCCAGCACCCACGGTCAAACTAACTATGGCTACACCTTC.

The chain combines TRBV12-3 or TRBV12-4 with TRBJ1-2, with D possibly TRBD1 on 5 matching bases. Trimming pared 7 bases from V and 4 bases from J, leaving 10 bases between. The CDR3 has 12 amino acids. The CDR3, as DNA: TGTGCCAGCACCAGGGTGGGCTATGGCTACACCTTC. Translation gives CASTRVGYGYTF.

The genes are TRBV11-2 and TRBJ2-2; D is uncertain. Germline lookup yields CDR1 SGHAT and CDR2 FQNNGV. The V end was cut by 6 bases, the J end by 3 bases, with 8 bases between. There are 13 residues in the CDR3. For the CDR3, the DNA is TGTGCCAGCAGTCAGGTGGACACCGGGGAGCTGTTTTTT. Amino acids: CASSQVDTGELFF.

V gene TRBV5-5 combines with J gene TRBJ2-5; the match to TRBD2 covers 7 bases. CDR3 length: 15 residues. Germline V CDR1 and CDR2: SGHKS, YYEKEE (reference sequence). V dropped 0 bases and J dropped 2; count of bases not matched to a gene: 4. The chain's CDR3 is CASSLGAGFQETQYF. CDR3 DNA sequence: TGTGCCAGCAGCTTGGGAGCGGGGTTTCAAGAGACCCAGTACTTC.

The rearrangement links TRBV6-2 or TRBV6-3 to TRBJ2-1; possible D gene TRBD1, 6 bases. V was shortened by 2 bases and J by 9 bases, with 11 bases between the two germline ends. There are 13 residues in the CDR3. CDR1 MNHEY and CDR2 SVGEGT come from the germline V gene. CDR3 residues: CASSYTGFGEQFF. As DNA, the CDR3 is TGTGCCAGCAGTTACACAGGGTTTGGTGAGCAGTTCTTC.

This chain joins TRBV28 and TRBJ1-1, with a tentative D call TRBD1 (5 bases). Per the germline V gene, CDR1 is MDHEN and CDR2 is SYDVKM. The CDR3 is 14 amino acids. V was cut by 7 bases and J by 6 bases, with 18 bases left in between. The CDR3 DNA follows: TGTGCCAGCATCAAAGGAGGGGCGGGCGCTGAAGCTTTCTTT. Protein product: CASIKGGAGAEAFF. The entire variable domain, with the rest obtained from reference TRBV28 and TRBJ1-1, is as follows: DVKVTQSSRYLVKRTGEKVFLECVQDMDHENMFWYRQDPGLGLRLIYFSYDVKMKEKGDIPEGYSVSREKKERFSLILESASTNQTSMYLCASIKGGAGAEAFFGQGTRLTVV.

The table lists this clone with a count of one. This chain uses TRBV24-1 with TRBJ1-4; D gene uncertain. V lost 4 bases and J lost 3, with 5 bases in between. Germline CDR1 KGHDR, CDR2 SFDVKD. The CDR3 contains 13 residues. Written as DNA, the CDR3 is TGTGCCACCAGTGACGGGGCTAATGAAAAACTGTTTTTT. Its translation: CATSDGANEKLFF.

The rearrangement links TRBV18 to TRBJ2-1; D possibly corresponds to TRBD1 (6 bases). CDR1 is KGHSH and CDR2 is LQKENI in the germline V gene. The CDR3 consists of 14 residues. V was shortened by 1 base and J by 6 bases, with 10 bases between the two germline ends. The CDR3 DNA follows: TGTGCCAGCTCACCACTGTCCAGGGGCAATGAGCAGTTCTTC. Its protein is CASSPLSRGNEQFF.

The chain's CDR3 is CASRGPGTSGYYEQYF. The CDR3 DNA reads as TGCGCCAGCCGGGGGCCCGGGACTAGCGGTTACTACGAGCAGTACTTC. The chain carries TRBV5-1 and TRBJ2-7, with TRBD2 matching 11 bases. The germline V gene has CDR1 SGHRS and CDR2 YFSETQ. This CDR3 is 16 amino acids long. Trimming cost V 7 bases and J 3 bases; bases outside gene matches: 12.

The rearrangement uses TRBV7-9 and TRBJ1-2; 8 bases map to TRBD1. The V and J ends lost 7 bases and 3 bases, in that order; junction bases with no gene match: 7. Germline values: CDR1 SEHNR, CDR2 FQNEAQ (reference sequence). This CDR3 contains 14 residues. The CDR3 DNA reads TGTGCCAGCAACAGACAGGGGCGGGACTATGGCTACACCTTC. Protein sequence: CASNRQGRDYGYTF.

The V and J genes are TRBV30 and TRBJ2-5; TRBD2 might be the D (6 bases). CDR3 size: 11 residues. V was cut by 5 bases and J by 2 bases, with 6 bases left in between. CDR1 is GTSNPN and CDR2 is SVGIG in the germline V gene (reference sequence). CDR3 amino acids: CAWLAQETQYF. The CDR3 DNA is TGTGCCTGGCTAGCGCAAGAGACCCAGTACTTC.

The chain links TRBV5-1 to TRBJ1-6; D is perhaps TRBD1 (5 bases). The CDR3 is 15 amino acids. V lost 2 bases to trimming and J lost 4 bases, with 10 bases between them. Germline V CDR1 and CDR2: SGHRS, YFSETQ. Written as DNA, the CDR3 is TGCGCCAGCAGCTTAAACAGGAATTATAATTCACCCCTCCACTTT. It is translated as CASSLNRNYNSPLHF.

J is TRBJ1-1 and V is TRBV30; D remains unclear. This CDR3 has 13 amino acids. The germline V and J ends were trimmed by 1 base and 1 base, with 7 bases remaining between them. Looked up from germline, CDR1 is GTSNPN and CDR2 is SVGIG (reference sequence). CDR3 sequence reads: CAWSAEANTEAFF. CDR3 nucleotides: TGTGCCTGGAGTGCGGAGGCGAACACTGAAGCTTTCTTT.

The chain recombines TRBV4-2 with TRBJ2-1; TRBD2 matches 12 bases. Trimming removed 4 bases from V and 4 bases from J; junction bases left unmatched: 2. Looked up from germline, CDR1 is LGHNA and CDR2 is YNFKEQ. The CDR3 is made up of 15 amino acids. The CDR3 DNA follows: TGTGCCAGCAGCCCCGGACTAGCGGGGTACAATGAGCAGTTCTTC. Translating gives CASSPGLAGYNEQFF.

The chain is built from TRBV4-1 and TRBJ2-1; D ambiguous. The V end lost 0 bases, the J end lost 12 bases, and 9 bases lay between the germline ends. There are 12 residues in the CDR3. Germline CDR1 MGHRA, CDR2 YSYEKL. CDR3 residues: CASSQEAALQFF. Written as DNA, the CDR3 is TGCGCCAGCAGCCAAGAGGCGGCTCTGCAGTTCTTC.

This clone was recorded only once. The rearrangement joins TRBV29-1 to TRBJ2-2; the match to TRBD1 covers 8 bases. V was clipped by 4 bases and J by 7 bases; unmatched bases: 11. Germline CDR1 is SQVTM and CDR2 is ANQGSEA. The CDR3 totals 15 residues. The CDR3 loop reads CSVARTGTSDGELFF. In nucleotides, the CDR3 is TGCAGCGTTGCGAGGACAGGGACGTCAGACGGGGAGCTGTTTTTT.

V usage is TRBV5-4 and J usage is TRBJ1-2; TRBD1 matches at 7 bases. V was pared by 5 bases and J by 4 bases, with 11 bases of the junction left unmatched. Germline-derived CDR1 and CDR2 are SGHNT and YYREEE (reference sequence). The CDR3 length is 15 residues. The CDR3: CASSPGRGGAYGYTF. CDR3 DNA sequence: TGTGCCAGCAGTCCGGGCCGAGGGGGCGCCTATGGCTACACCTTC.

The chain employs TRBV6-5 and TRBJ2-1; 7 bases line up with TRBD2. This CDR3 has 15 residues. V was pared by 7 bases and J by 2 bases, with 8 bases of the junction left unmatched. CDR1 MNHEY and CDR2 SVGAGI come from the germline V gene. CDR3 loop: CASIGREATYNEQFF. CDR3 DNA: TGTGCCAGCATTGGGAGGGAGGCTACCTACAATGAGCAGTTCTTC.